Below, 27 T cell receptor beta chains from the same sample are listed, as sequenced in a study of tumor and adjacent non-tumor tissue in lung cancer (dated by TCRdb to 2016 to 2019). The library was built by means of multiplex PCR. The data were produced on an Illumina HiSeq 2500. TCRbeta libraries were constructed through three rounds of nested PCR with primers (Table S4) according to protocols modified from ARM-PCR. TCRdb itself trimmed the public reads at Q25 with fastp, ran MiXCR and retained productive beta chains. Identical CDR3 proteins give one entry, which carries the most common genes and DNA. This sample comprises more than 60,000 distinct CDR3 sequences, around four fifths of them detected only once. Of the sample, 10% to 15% is held by the ten largest clones. Bulk unsorted tissue served as the source for RNA extraction, and RNA quality was assessed using a NanoDrop ND-1000 and an Agilent 2100.

Source material: lung tumor tissue. The receptor set was obtained from a woman aged 45-60 years with non-small cell lung cancer.

This clonotype has at least ten counts. This sequence joins TRBV29-1 and TRBJ1-2; 7 bases match TRBD1. CDR1 is SQVTM and CDR2 is ANQGSEA in the germline V gene. With V trimmed by 1 base and J by 8 bases, 13 bases remained unmatched. The CDR3 loop spans 15 amino acids. CDR3 DNA: TGCAGCGTTGAAGGGAGGGACAGCGGCTCTGGCGGCTACACCTTC. Its protein product is CSVEGRDSGSGGYTF. Combining the CDR3 with reference TRBV29-1 and TRBJ1-2 gives the whole variable domain SAVISQKPSRDICQRGTSLTIQCQVDSQVTMMFWYRQQPGQSLTLIATANQGSEATYESGFVIDKFPISRPNLTFSTLTVSNMSPEDSSIYLCSVEGRDSGSGGYTFGSGTRLTVV.

About this clonotype: The germline gene is not matched at one end of the junction; a read error may be the cause. This chain uses TRBV6-2 or TRBV6-3 with TRBJ2-7; weak D call: TRBD1 (6 bases). The CDR3 extends over 13 amino acids. Germline CDR1 is MNHEY and CDR2 is SVGEGT. This CDR3 is CVSSWTVSYEQYF. The CDR3 DNA is TGTGTCAGCAGTTGGACAGTATCCTACGAGCAGTACTTC.

The chain joins TRBV2 to TRBJ2-2; D is ambiguous. The V end was cut by 4 bases, the J end by 2 bases, with 14 bases between. Germline lookup yields CDR1 SNHLY and CDR2 FYNNEI. There are 16 residues in the CDR3. CDR3 residues: CASSVLWFLNTGELFF. The CDR3 DNA follows: TGTGCCAGCAGTGTATTGTGGTTCCTCAACACCGGGGAGCTGTTTTTT.

Details on this clonotype: At one end, the junction sequence differs from germline, possibly due to a read error. The chain couples TRBV6-2 or TRBV6-3 to TRBJ2-1; D unresolved. The CDR3 has 13 residues. CDR1 MNHEY and CDR2 SVGEGT come from the germline V gene. This CDR3 is CASSLAPYNEHIF. CDR3 DNA: TGTGCCAGTAGTTTAGCCCCTTACAATGAGCATATCTTC.

Concerning this clonotype: A much larger clone lies a single base off, so this may be a read error. The chain joins TRBV7-9 to TRBJ2-1; D call uncertain. The CDR3 contains 17 residues. Germline CDR1 reads SEHNR; CDR2 reads FQNEAQ (reference sequence). This chain's CDR3 is CASSFSLGFSSYNEHFF. CDR3 coding DNA: TGTGCCAGCAGCTTTAGTCTAGGGTTCAGCTCCTACAATGAGCACTTCTTC.

Remarks on this clonotype: Relative to the germline gene, one junction end is altered; a read error may explain this. The chain recombines TRBV5-6 with TRBJ2-7; tentative D call: TRBD2 (5 bases). This CDR3 region has 15 residues. CDR1 and CDR2 from the germline V gene are SGHDT and YYEEEE. Here the CDR3 reads CASSLRRQFTYEQYF. CDR3 coding DNA: TGTGCCAGCAGTTTGAGGAGGCAGTTTACCTACGAACAGTACTTC.

A word on this clonotype: A read error may produce the germline difference seen at one junction end. The chain links TRBV11-2 to TRBJ2-5; the D gene could be TRBD1 or TRBD2 (5 bases each). In germline, CDR1 is SGHAT, CDR2 FQNNGV. The CDR3 sequence is 14 residues long. The CDR3 nucleotides read TGTGCTAGCAGCCGGAGAGGGGTGAAGGAGACCCAGTACTTC. Encoded protein: CASSRRGVKETQYF.

Comments on this clonotype: Compared with germline, one end of the junction differs, possibly owing to a read error. The chain links TRBV20-1 to TRBJ2-7, with 14 bases lining up with TRBD2. The length of the CDR3 is 17 residues. CDR1 DFQATT and CDR2 SNEGSKA come from the germline V gene (reference sequence). The CDR3 loop is CSAIDYGTSGRDYEQHF. Here the CDR3 DNA reads TGCAGTGCTATAGATTACGGGACTAGCGGGAGAGACTACGAGCAGCACTTC.

Notes on this clonotype: This may stem from a read error, because a much larger clone lies one nucleotide away. The J gene is TRBJ2-2, the V gene TRBV5-1; 8 bases agree with TRBD1. The CDR3 runs 15 residues. CDR1 is SGHRS and CDR2 is YFSETQ in the germline V gene. The CDR3 DNA reads as TGCGCCAGCACCTTGGGACAGGCGAACACCGGGGAGCTGTTTTTT. Protein product: CASTLGQANTGELFF.

Note on this clonotype: Lacking the conserved final phenylalanine or tryptophan, this CDR3 likely reflects a read error. The V call is TRBV4-1, the J call TRBJ1-5; D is unresolved. This CDR3 comprises 15 residues. Germline V gene sequence: CDR1 MGHRA, CDR2 YSYEKL. The CDR3 bases are TGCGCCTGCAGCCAAGATGAACTACGGCGTCAGCCCCAGCATTAT. Translation: CACSQDELRRQPQHY.

Concerning this clonotype: Given the absence of the conserved phenylalanine or tryptophan at the CDR3 end, a read error is likely. The chain couples TRBV12-3 or TRBV12-4 to TRBJ2-7; possibly TRBD1 for D (5 bases). The CDR3 spans 15 residues. Trimming removed 9 bases from V and 8 bases from J, with 26 bases in between. CDR3 sequence (DNA): TGTGCCAGTTCCCACATGGGGCTGGACCTCAGCAAGCAGTACTTA. Translating gives CASSHMGLDLSKQYL.

On this clonotype itself: The conserved closing phenylalanine or tryptophan is absent in this CDR3, likely reflecting a read error. The chain combines TRBV7-9 with TRBJ2-5; no firm D call. The germline V gene encodes CDR1 SEHNR and CDR2 FQNEAQ (reference sequence). The CDR3 spans 14 residues. The CDR3 is CASCLVSYQETQYL. As DNA, the CDR3 is TGTGCAAGCTGCTTAGTGAGTTACCAAGAGACCCAGTACCTC.

About this clonotype: A junction boundary mismatches the germline segment, possibly from a read error. The chain uses TRBV10-3 and TRBJ1-2; D not resolved. CDR1 is ENHRY, CDR2 SYGVKD, per germline. CDR3 length equals 14 residues. CDR3 nucleotides: TGTGCCAACAGTGAGCGTCCCGGGGATAGCGGCTACACCTTC. Translated, it gives CANSERPGDSGYTF.

The chain recombines TRBV12-3 or TRBV12-4 with TRBJ1-2; unclear D gene. V lost 5 bases and J 6 bases, leaving 19 bases between the germline ends. CDR3 length: 15 residues. CDR3 DNA: TGTGCCAGCAGTAGACTGGGATTATGGAAAGATGGCTACACCTTC. It is translated as CASSRLGLWKDGYTF.

The V call is TRBV4-1, the J call TRBJ2-1; D is unresolved. Germline loops: CDR1 MGHRA, CDR2 YSYEKL. This CDR3 spans 15 amino acids. V dropped 2 bases and J dropped 6 bases, with 14 bases sitting between them. This chain's CDR3 is CASSQSQISFNEQFF. The CDR3 DNA is TGCGCCAGCAGCCAAAGTCAGATTAGCTTCAATGAGCAGTTCTTC.

This clonotype was seen many times. This chain links TRBV7-9 with TRBJ2-1; D is unclear. CDR3 length: 11 residues. Between the trimmed V and J ends, which lost 5 bases and 13 bases, there was a span of 12 bases. Germline values: CDR1 SEHNR, CDR2 FQNEAQ (reference sequence). CDR3 bases: TGTGCCAGCAGCGCTAATAGGAGACAGTTCTTC. It is translated as CASSANRRQFF.

The V call is TRBV10-2, the J call TRBJ2-5; possibly TRBD1 or TRBD2 for D (5 bases each). Trimming removed 9 bases from V and 4 bases from J, with 12 bases in between. Germline V gives CDR1 WSHSY, CDR2 SAAADI. This CDR3 is 12 amino acids long. CDR3: CASESGTETQYF. The DNA of the CDR3 is TGCGCCAGTGAATCCGGGACAGAGACCCAGTACTTC.

The chain has TRBV4-1 and TRBJ1-4; D unclear. The CDR3 loop spans 15 amino acids. The germline CDR1 and CDR2 sequences are MGHRA and YSYEKL. Trimming removed 7 bases at V and 0 bases at J, with 12 bases between. The DNA for the CDR3 is TGCGCCAGCACGGTGGGCTACCCAACTAATGAAAAACTGTTTTTT. This codes for CASTVGYPTNEKLFF.

As to this clonotype: Since a much larger clone is just one base distant, this may be a read error. The rearrangement uses TRBV12-3 or TRBV12-4 and TRBJ1-4; possible D gene TRBD1, 5 bases. The CDR3 runs to 14 residues. CDR3 in amino acids: CGSRRGENNEKLFF. CDR3 bases: TGTGGCAGCAGGAGGGGCGAAAATAATGAAAAACTGTTTTTT.

In the case of this clonotype: This may stem from a read error, because a much larger clone lies one nucleotide away. The chain employs TRBV5-1 and TRBJ2-3; 8 bases align to TRBD1. CDR3 length equals 14 residues. Per germline, CDR1 SGHRS and CDR2 YFSETQ. The CDR3 nucleotides are TGCACCAGCAGCCATGGACAGGGAGGAGATACGCAGTATTTT. Amino acids: CTSSHGQGGDTQYF.

Turning to this clonotype: Without the conserved terminal phenylalanine or tryptophan, this CDR3 likely stems from a read error. V usage is TRBV4-1 and J usage is TRBJ1-6, with 7 bases aligning to TRBD1. The length of the CDR3 is 19 residues. CDR1 MGHRA and CDR2 YSYEKL come from the germline V gene. The CDR3 spells CASSRRKPGQSSYSSPLHS. The DNA of the CDR3 is TGCGCCAGCAGCCGCAGAAAACCGGGACAGAGCTCCTATAGTTCACCCCTCCACTCT.

About this clonotype: The junction departs from the called germline gene at one end, perhaps through a read error. The V and J genes are TRBV29-1 and TRBJ1-1, with a tentative D call TRBD1 (6 bases). CDR1 and CDR2 (germline): SQVTM, ANQGSEA. The CDR3 is 14 amino acids. The CDR3 here is CSVGGGQENTKAFF. The CDR3 DNA follows: TGCAGCGTTGGGGGGGGACAAGAGAACACTAAAGCTTTCTTT.

About this clonotype itself: An end of the junction differs from the germline gene, which may be a read error. The chain links TRBV4-1 to TRBJ1-2; possibly TRBD1 for D (6 bases). Germline CDR1 MGHRA, CDR2 YSYEKL. This CDR3 spans 16 amino acids. Here the CDR3 reads CASSQRRGALSDGYTF. The CDR3 bases are TGTGCCAGCAGCCAGAGGCGGGGGGCCTTGTCTGATGGCTACACCTTC.

Concerning this clonotype itself: A read error may produce the germline difference seen at one junction end. CDR3 protein: CASRLASFYDEQFF. The DNA of the CDR3 is TGTGCCAGCAGGCTAGCGTCCTTCTACGATGAGCAGTTCTTT. This chain connects TRBV12-3 or TRBV12-4 to TRBJ2-1; D is possibly TRBD2 (6 bases). This CDR3 has 14 amino acids.

With regard to this clonotype: At one end the junction does not follow the germline gene, possibly because of a read error. This sequence joins TRBV6-5 and TRBJ1-2; D is possibly TRBD1 (5 bases). CDR1 and CDR2 from the germline V gene are MNHEY and SVGAGI. The CDR3 consists of 14 residues. CDR3 coding DNA: TGTGCCAGCAGCTGGCCAGCGTGGGGCTATGGCTATACCTTC. It encodes CASSWPAWGYGYTF.

This clonotype came up many times. The V and J genes are TRBV5-1 and TRBJ2-1; a weak D match, TRBD1 (5 bases). Germline V CDR1 and CDR2: SGHRS, YFSETQ. V lost 5 bases to trimming and J lost 0 bases, with 12 bases between them. The CDR3 consists of 15 residues. CDR3 sequence reads: CASRFRGSSYNEQFF. In DNA, the CDR3 is TGCGCCAGCAGGTTTAGGGGTTCCTCCTACAATGAGCAGTTCTTC.

Regarding this clonotype: Sequence at one end of the junction differs from germline and may be a read error. The V call is TRBV14, the J call TRBJ1-2, with D maybe TRBD1 (6 bases). This CDR3 comprises 14 residues. Germline-derived CDR1 and CDR2 are SGHDN and FVKESK. CDR3 in DNA: TGTGCCAGCAGCCACTTCAGGGACACCTATAGCTACACCTTC. Its protein product is CASSHFRDTYSYTF. The complete variable domain, with remaining parts taken from reference TRBV14 and TRBJ1-2, reads EAGVTQFPSHSVIEKGQTVTLRCDPISGHDNLYWYRRVMGKEIKFLLHFVKESKQDESGMPNNRFLAERTGGTYSTLKVQPAELEDSGVYFCASSHFRDTYSYTFGSGTRLTVV.